This T cell receptor (beta chain) emerged from a study of T cells after yellow fever vaccination. J gave up 10 bases and V 4 bases, and 14 bases lay outside the gene matches. CDR1 is SGHRS and CDR2 is YFSETQ in the germline V gene. CDR3 size: 15 residues. This clonotype was seen a few times. It was through 5'RACE template switching that TCR cDNA was made, with a universal primer site and UMIs added. TCRdb re-called the 5' RACE reads through MiXCR, storing one row per CDR3 protein. This table has some 290,000 distinct CDR3 sequences, about 10% appearing once. The clonotype was recovered from a man between 18 and 29 years old who received the YFV17D yellow fever vaccine. The sequences come from CD4+ T cells sorted from PBMCs, collected 45 days after the yellow fever booster vaccination. The chain combines TRBV5-1 with TRBJ2-1, with 7 positions matching TRBD2. The CDR3 DNA is TGCGCCAGCAGCACTCTCGCGGGGGTGTCCAGGGAGCAGTTCTTC. Translated: CASSTLAGVSREQFF.